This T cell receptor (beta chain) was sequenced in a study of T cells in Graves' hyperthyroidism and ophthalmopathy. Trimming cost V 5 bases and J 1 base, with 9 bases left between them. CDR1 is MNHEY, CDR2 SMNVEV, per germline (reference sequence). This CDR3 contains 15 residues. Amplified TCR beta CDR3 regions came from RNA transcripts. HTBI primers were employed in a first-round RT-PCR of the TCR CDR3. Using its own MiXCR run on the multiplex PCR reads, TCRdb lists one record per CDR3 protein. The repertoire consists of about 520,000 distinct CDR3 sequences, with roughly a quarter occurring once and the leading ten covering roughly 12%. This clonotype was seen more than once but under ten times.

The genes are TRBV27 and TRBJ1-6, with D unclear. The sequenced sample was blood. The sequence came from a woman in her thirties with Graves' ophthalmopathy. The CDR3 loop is CASSATLSYNSPLHF. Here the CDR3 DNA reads TGTGCCAGCAGTGCGACACTTTCCTATAATTCACCCCTCCACTTT.